These T cell receptor beta chains were read from a single sample in a study of T cell responses to AZD1222 COVID-19 vaccine. This table comes from immunoSEQ multiplex PCR, and its TCRdb copy is limited to in-frame clones, with some not included. The table includes tens of thousands of clones, 83% detected once. Sequenced here: peripheral blood, sampled 28 days after the second AZD1222 dose. These receptors originate from an adult who received the AZD1222 COVID-19 vaccine. Both conserved end residues are part of each CDR3. Each record gives: CDR3 protein, J gene, V gene, clone size. A clone size is listed for some rows: how often the clone was seen (once, few, many), or a class if it is expanded.

CDR3 protein: CASSEAGQGSRGYTF; J gene: TRBJ1-2; V gene: TRBV6-1; clone size: .
CDR3 protein: CASSVGQAGETQYF; J gene: TRBJ2-5; V gene: TRBV9; clone size: .
CDR3 protein: CASSRLEKNTEAFF; J gene: TRBJ1-1; V gene: TRBV4-3; clone size: .
CDR3 protein: CASNVGGLTDTQYF; J gene: TRBJ2-3; V gene: TRBV10-1; clone size: few
CDR3 protein: CASSVSVLNEQFF; J gene: TRBJ2-1; V gene: TRBV5-1; clone size: .
CDR3 protein: CASSLGASGSSYEQYF; J gene: TRBJ2-7; V gene: TRBV7-2; clone size: .
CDR3 protein: CASSPQINYGYTF; J gene: TRBJ1-2; V gene: TRBV12-3/TRBV12-4; clone size: .
CDR3 protein: CSAIRLDEQFF; J gene: TRBJ2-1; V gene: TRBV20-1; clone size: .
CDR3 protein: CASSRWVDVRGEPNYGYTF; J gene: TRBJ1-2; V gene: TRBV9; clone size: .
CDR3 protein: CASKVTGGYNQPQHF; J gene: TRBJ1-5; V gene: TRBV27; clone size: .
CDR3 protein: CASSQEVGSNTGELFF; J gene: TRBJ2-2; V gene: TRBV4-3; clone size: .
CDR3 protein: CARPLEQFF; J gene: TRBJ2-1; V gene: TRBV28; clone size: .
CDR3 protein: CASSDVGGDYGYTF; J gene: TRBJ1-2; V gene: TRBV2; clone size: .
CDR3 protein: CASSYEEGVNTEAFF; J gene: TRBJ1-1; V gene: TRBV6-6; clone size: .
CDR3 protein: CASRQGPHTEAFF; J gene: TRBJ1-1; V gene: TRBV6-5; clone size: many
CDR3 protein: CASSPRGPVEQYF; J gene: TRBJ2-7; V gene: TRBV7-9; clone size: .
CDR3 protein: CASSSRQGHEKLFF; J gene: TRBJ1-4; V gene: TRBV7-9; clone size: once
CDR3 protein: CASLGQGKREQYF; J gene: TRBJ2-7; V gene: TRBV19; clone size: .
CDR3 protein: CASSPLGPRTTGTEAFF; J gene: TRBJ1-1; V gene: TRBV18; clone size: .